The entry below describes one T cell receptor beta chain. The antigen this receptor binds is unknown. Base qualities are not recorded, but no much larger clone differs from it by a single base. The sample belongs to a study of vaccination and CD4 T cells after COVID-19 (dated by TCRdb to 2022 to 2024). About the investigation overall: Six males and four females were included in the convalescent cohort, with two Hispanic individuals, seven Caucasians, two Asians and one multiracial person represented. Post-vaccine blood samples were collected a median of about 72 days after the second vaccine dose, ranging from about 13 to 241 days. Each participant got two doses of either the Pfizer-BioNTech BNT162b2 vaccine (n=8) or the Moderna mRNA-1273 vaccine (n=2). The cultures were stimulated with overlapping spike peptide pools from SARS-CoV-2 and from the common cold coronaviruses HCoV-NL63, HCoV-OC43 and HCoV-229E. The spike-specific CD4+ TCR repertoire was compared before and after mRNA vaccination in approximately ten COVID-19 convalescent patients and a handful of infection-naive healthy vaccine recipients. Control cultures used a CEFX viral epitope pool as positive control, an HIV-1 Nef peptide pool as negative control, or no peptide. Post-COVID blood samples were collected from convalescent patients a median of around 96 days after diagnosis, with a range of about 30 to 161 days.

V and J are trimmed by 7 bases and 7 bases, and the gene matches miss 8 bases of the junction. The germline V gene (reference sequence) yields DFQATT for CDR1 and SNEGSKA for CDR2. The CDR3 numbers 12 residues from cysteine through phenylalanine. The CDR3 DNA has 36 bases and is translated from base 1. The library was generated by PCR. At the Johns Hopkins FTIC core, DNA from the cultured CD4+ T cells underwent TCR sequencing with the Oncomine TCR Beta short-read assay. Genomic DNA was extracted from the cultured CD4+ T cells with the QIAamp micro DNA kit. Oncomine TCR Beta libraries from cultured CD4+ T cells were pooled using unique dual indexes and sequenced on an Illumina iSeq 100. The source study handled its data this way. Non-productive sequences were removed, and CDR3s that did not start with C, did not end with F or W, or were shorter than 7 amino acids were discarded. Antigen-specific clonotypes were identified with the MANAFEST web application by comparing peptide-stimulated wells with reference and other culture wells. For a clone to be called positive, the clone needed an FDR below 0.05, an odds ratio above 5, and a productive frequency above 0.1% in at least two of three replicate wells. A clonotype counted as cross-reactive if it showed significant expansion both in the SARS-CoV-2 spike wells and in at least one common cold coronavirus spike condition. Using R version 3.6.1, CDR3 homology was evaluated through Levenshtein distances (stringdist) along with unrooted phylogenetic trees (ape). The public reads were quality trimmed at Q25 with fastp and then assembled into clones with MiXCR by TCRdb, keeping productive beta chains. Each CDR3 protein gets just one entry, which takes the most common genes and DNA from the rows behind it. These V and J calls are TCRdb output, not the study's own analysis. Within this sample are 20,000 to 25,000 distinct CDR3 sequences, with over 55% of them counted one time only. Jointly, the top ten make up 15% to 20% of the sample.

The sample's treatment or condition label is to be understood as: roughly 11-day PBMC culture with coronavirus spike peptide pools or control peptides (ViraFEST assay). The ViraFEST assay was used in the study, in which antigen-specific T cells were expanded with peptide pools and expanded clonotypes were subsequently identified by TCR sequencing. Negative nucleocapsid antibody tests taken both before and after vaccination confirmed that the healthy vaccine recipients had no prior SARS-CoV-2 infection. More than 1.5 million PBMCs per well were cultured in IMDM with approximately 4.9% human AB serum and 9 to 10 IU/ml IL-2, plus 10 ug/ml peptide pools. On days 3 and 7, half of the culture medium was replaced with fresh IL-2-containing medium. CD4+ T cells were isolated after 10 days of culture through negative selection using the EasySep CD4+ T cell isolation kit. Ficoll-Paque Plus gradient centrifugation was used to isolate PBMCs from whole blood, and the isolated PBMCs were then either used fresh or cryopreserved at -140C. Each culture condition was generally run in triplicate wells.

The paper as a whole reports these results and caveats: Of the vaccine-specific clones found in convalescent patients, nearly all (304 of 307) were mono-reactive for SARS-CoV-2 spike instead of being cross-reactive with common cold coronaviruses. An increase in the median number of SARS-CoV-2-reactive clonotypes from more than 20 after infection to roughly 38 after vaccination was observed, but the change was not found to be significant. Among the post-vaccine SARS-CoV-2-reactive clones in convalescent patients, a median about 89% showed up only after vaccination, which suggests vaccine-specific priming. The number of convalescent patients in the study was relatively small, and the study did not examine early timepoints following natural infection.

The V and J genes are TRBV20-1 and TRBJ1-1; a stretch of 8 junction bases matches TRBD1. Material: CD4+ T cells from blood, cultured in vitro, obtained after SARS-CoV-2 vaccination. The TCR comes from a human donor who received a COVID-19 vaccine. The DNA reads TGCAGTGGCCGAACAGGGGGAGTTGAAGCTTTCTTT. This codes for CSGRTGGVEAFF.